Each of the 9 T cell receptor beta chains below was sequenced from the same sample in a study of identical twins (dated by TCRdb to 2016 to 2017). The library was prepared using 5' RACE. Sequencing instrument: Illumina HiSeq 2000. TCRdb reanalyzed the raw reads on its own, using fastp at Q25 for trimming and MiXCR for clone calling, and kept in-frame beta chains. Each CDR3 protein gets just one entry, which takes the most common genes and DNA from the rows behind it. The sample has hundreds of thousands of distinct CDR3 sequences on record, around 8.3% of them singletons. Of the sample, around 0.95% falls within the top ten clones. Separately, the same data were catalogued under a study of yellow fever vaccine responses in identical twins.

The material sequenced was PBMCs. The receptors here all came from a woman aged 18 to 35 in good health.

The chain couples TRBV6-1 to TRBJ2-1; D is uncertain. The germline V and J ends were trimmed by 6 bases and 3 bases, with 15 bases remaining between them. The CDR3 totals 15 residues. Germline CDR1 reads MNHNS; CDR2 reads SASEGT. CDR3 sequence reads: CASRFRRQSYNEQFF. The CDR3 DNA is TGTGCCAGCAGATTTCGACGGCAGAGCTACAATGAGCAGTTCTTC.

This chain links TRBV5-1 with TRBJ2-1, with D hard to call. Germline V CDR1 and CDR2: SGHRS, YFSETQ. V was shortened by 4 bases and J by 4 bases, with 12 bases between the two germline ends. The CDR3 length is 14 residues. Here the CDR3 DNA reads TGCGCCAGCAGCGACCAAATAAGATACAATGAGCAGTTCTTC. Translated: CASSDQIRYNEQFF.

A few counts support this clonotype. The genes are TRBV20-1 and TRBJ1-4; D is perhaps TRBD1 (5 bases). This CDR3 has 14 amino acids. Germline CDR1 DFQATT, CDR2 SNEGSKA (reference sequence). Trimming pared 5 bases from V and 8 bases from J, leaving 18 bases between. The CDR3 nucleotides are TGCAGTGCTCCCCTCACGGGGGATAGCGAAAAACTGTTTTTT. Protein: CSAPLTGDSEKLFF.

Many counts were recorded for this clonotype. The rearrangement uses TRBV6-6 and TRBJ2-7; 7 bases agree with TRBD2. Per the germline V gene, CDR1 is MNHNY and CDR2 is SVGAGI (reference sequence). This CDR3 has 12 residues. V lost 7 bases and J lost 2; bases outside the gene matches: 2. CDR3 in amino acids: CASTSGTYEQYF. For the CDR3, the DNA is TGTGCCAGCACGAGCGGGACCTACGAGCAGTACTTC.

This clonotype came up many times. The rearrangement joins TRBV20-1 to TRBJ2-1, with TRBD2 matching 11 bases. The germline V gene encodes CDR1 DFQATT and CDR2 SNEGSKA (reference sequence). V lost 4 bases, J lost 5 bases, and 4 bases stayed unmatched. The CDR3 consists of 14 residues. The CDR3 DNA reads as TGCAGTGCTAAACCGGGACTAGCGGACAATGAGCAGTTCTTC. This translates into CSAKPGLADNEQFF.

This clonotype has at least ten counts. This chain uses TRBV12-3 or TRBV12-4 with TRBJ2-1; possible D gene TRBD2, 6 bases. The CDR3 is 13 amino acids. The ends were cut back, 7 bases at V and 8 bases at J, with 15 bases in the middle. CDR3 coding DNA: TGTGCCAGCACCTGGGGGGTCTGGGATGAGCAGTTCTTC. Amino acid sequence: CASTWGVWDEQFF.

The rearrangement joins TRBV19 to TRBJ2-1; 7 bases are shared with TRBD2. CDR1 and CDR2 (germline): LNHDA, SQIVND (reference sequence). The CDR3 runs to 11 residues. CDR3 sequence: CAAGLAHEQFF. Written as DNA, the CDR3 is TGTGCAGCGGGGTTAGCCCATGAGCAGTTCTTC.

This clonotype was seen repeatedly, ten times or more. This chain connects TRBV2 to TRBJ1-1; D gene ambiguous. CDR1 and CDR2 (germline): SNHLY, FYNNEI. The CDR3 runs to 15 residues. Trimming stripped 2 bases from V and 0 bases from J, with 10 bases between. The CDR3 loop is CASSEHRNMNTEAFF. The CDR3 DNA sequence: TGTGCCAGCAGTGAACACAGAAACATGAACACTGAAGCTTTCTTT. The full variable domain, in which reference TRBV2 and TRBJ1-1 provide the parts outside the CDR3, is EPEVTQTPSHQVTQMGQEVILRCVPISNHLYFYWYRQILGQKVEFLVSFYNNEISEKSEIFDDQFSVERPDGSNFTLKIRSTKLEDSAMYFCASSEHRNMNTEAFFGQGTRLTVV.

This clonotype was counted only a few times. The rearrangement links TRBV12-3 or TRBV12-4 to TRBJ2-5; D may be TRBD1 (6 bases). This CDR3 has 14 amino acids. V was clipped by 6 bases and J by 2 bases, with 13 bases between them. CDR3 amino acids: CASRPGQRQETQYF. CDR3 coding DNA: TGTGCCAGCAGGCCCGGACAGAGACAAGAGACCCAGTACTTC.